This T cell receptor beta chain stems from a study of blood T cells in healthy people across ages. CDR3 length equals 15 residues. The V end lost 1 base, the J end lost 0 bases, and 4 bases lay between the germline ends. Germline CDR1 and CDR2: LNHNV and YYDKDF (reference sequence). Study results and limitations: Long-lived donors exceeded aged donors in naive CD4+ cells and diversity. Measured against age, TCR beta diversity per million T cells decreased in a roughly linear manner.

This clonotype turned up a few times. Its target is not known. Primers used in a second PCR of roughly 7 to 12 cycles were a sample-barcoded 5' primer and a J-beta primer mix. TCRdb passed the 5' RACE reads through MiXCR, listing each CDR3 protein once. The sample holds roughly 730,000 distinct CDR3 sequences; roughly three fifths are singletons and the top ten take about 26%. This clonotype was sampled from a man between 35 and 55 years old in good health. The gene calls are TRBV15 and TRBJ2-6; D uncertain. The sequencing sample was made of blood. CDR3 sequence reads: CATSRGTSGANVLTF. The CDR3 DNA is TGTGCCACCAGCAGAGGGACCTCTGGGGCCAACGTCCTGACTTTC.